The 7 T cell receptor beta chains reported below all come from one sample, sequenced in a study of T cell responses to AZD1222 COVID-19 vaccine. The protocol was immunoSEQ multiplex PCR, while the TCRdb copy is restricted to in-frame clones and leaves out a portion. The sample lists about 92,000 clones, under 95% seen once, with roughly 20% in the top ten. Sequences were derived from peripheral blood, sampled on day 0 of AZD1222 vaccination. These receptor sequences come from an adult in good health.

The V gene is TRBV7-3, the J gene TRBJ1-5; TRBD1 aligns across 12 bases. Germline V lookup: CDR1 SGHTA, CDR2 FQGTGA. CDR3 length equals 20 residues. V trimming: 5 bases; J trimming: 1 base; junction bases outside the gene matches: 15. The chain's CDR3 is CASSTYPPGQGAFSNQPQHF. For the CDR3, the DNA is TGTGCCAGCAGCACTTACCCCCCGGGACAGGGGGCTTTCAGCAATCAGCCCCAGCATTTT.

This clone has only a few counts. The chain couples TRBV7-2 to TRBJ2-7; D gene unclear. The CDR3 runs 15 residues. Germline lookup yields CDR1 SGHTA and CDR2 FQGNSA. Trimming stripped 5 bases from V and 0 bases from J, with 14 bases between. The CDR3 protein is CASSRKQASSYEQYF. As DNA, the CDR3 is TGTGCCAGCAGCCGTAAGCAGGCCAGCTCCTACGAGCAGTACTTC.

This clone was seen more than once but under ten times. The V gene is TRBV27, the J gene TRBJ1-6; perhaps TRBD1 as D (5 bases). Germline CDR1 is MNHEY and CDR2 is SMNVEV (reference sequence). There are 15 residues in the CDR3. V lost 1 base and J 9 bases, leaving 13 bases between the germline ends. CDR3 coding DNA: TGTGCCAGCAGTTTATTTCGGCAGGGTCGTTCACCCCTCCACTTT. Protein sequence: CASSLFRQGRSPLHF.

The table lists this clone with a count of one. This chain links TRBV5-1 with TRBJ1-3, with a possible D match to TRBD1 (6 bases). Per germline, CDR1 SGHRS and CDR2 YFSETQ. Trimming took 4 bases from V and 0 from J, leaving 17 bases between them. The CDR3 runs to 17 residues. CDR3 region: CASSLQGQLLSGNTIYF. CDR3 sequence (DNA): TGCGCCAGCAGCCTACAAGGACAGCTTCTCTCTGGAAACACCATATATTTT.

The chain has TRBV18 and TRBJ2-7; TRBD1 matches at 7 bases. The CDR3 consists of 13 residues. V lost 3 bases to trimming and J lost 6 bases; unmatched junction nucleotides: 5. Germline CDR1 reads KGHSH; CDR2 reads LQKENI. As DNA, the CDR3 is TGTGCCAGCTCACCGCCCGGGACAGCCGAGCAGTACTTC. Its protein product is CASSPPGTAEQYF.

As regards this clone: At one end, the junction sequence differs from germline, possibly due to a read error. CDR3 DNA sequence: TGTGCCAGCAGTTCCCTGACACAGGGCACAGGCTTC. Translation gives CASSSLTQGTGF. This chain uses TRBV28 with TRBJ2-7; a weak D match, TRBD1 (6 bases). The CDR3 runs 12 residues. Germline loops: CDR1 MDHEN, CDR2 SYDVKM.

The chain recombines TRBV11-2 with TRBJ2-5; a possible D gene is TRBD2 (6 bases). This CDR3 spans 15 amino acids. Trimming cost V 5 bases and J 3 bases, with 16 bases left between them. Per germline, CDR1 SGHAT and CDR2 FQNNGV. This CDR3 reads CASSPPDGGEETQYF. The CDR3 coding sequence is TGTGCCAGCAGCCCCCCGGACGGAGGGGAAGAGACCCAGTACTTC.